The subject of this entry is one TCR beta chain. Generated by immunoSEQ multiplex PCR, the TCRdb table keeps only in-frame clones and is missing some. Among roughly 16,000 clones listed, approximately 81% were seen once. These data come from a study of T cells in localized non-small cell lung cancer. V shed 4 bases and J 6 bases; nucleotides not matched to a gene: 4. The V gene's germline CDR1 is MNHEY and CDR2 SVGAGI. The CDR3 sequence is 13 residues long. The source of this sequence is an older male donor with stage I lung adenocarcinoma. Sequences were derived from peripheral blood, sampled before any cancer treatment. This sequence joins TRBV6-5 and TRBJ2-3; the match to TRBD2 covers 7 bases. CDR3 region: CASSFGGTDTQYF. In nucleotides, the CDR3 is TGTGCCAGCAGTTTCGGGGGGACGGATACGCAGTATTTT.